This TCR beta chain was sequenced for a study of cytomegalovirus exposure and HLA in healthy donors. As concerns this clone: The antigen is undetermined.

General observations from the study: TCR sequences were mostly rare, though some public TCRs occurred in many donors. Earlier results showed most TCR beta V segments being productive about 87% or about 30% of the time. Analyses of presence and absence presupposed an approximately uniform sequencing depth across donors.

In the PCR, 60 Vbeta and 13 Jbeta primers were used. Sequencing used immunoSEQ multiplex PCR; TCRdb keeps in-frame clones, though not all of them. The table has about 200,000 clones, over 60% seen once; the top ten hold around 2%. This CDR3 region has 13 residues. Germline V gene sequence: CDR1 MNHNS, CDR2 SASEGT. V was cut by 1 base and J by 3 bases, with 6 bases left in between. This TCR came from a young man in good health and CMV-seronegative. The chain joins TRBV6-1 to TRBJ2-5, with D possibly TRBD2 on 5 matching bases. The sequenced material came from PBMCs. The CDR3 bases are TGTGCCAGCAGTGAAGGGGGAGAAGAGACCCAGTACTTC. It codes for CASSEGGEETQYF.